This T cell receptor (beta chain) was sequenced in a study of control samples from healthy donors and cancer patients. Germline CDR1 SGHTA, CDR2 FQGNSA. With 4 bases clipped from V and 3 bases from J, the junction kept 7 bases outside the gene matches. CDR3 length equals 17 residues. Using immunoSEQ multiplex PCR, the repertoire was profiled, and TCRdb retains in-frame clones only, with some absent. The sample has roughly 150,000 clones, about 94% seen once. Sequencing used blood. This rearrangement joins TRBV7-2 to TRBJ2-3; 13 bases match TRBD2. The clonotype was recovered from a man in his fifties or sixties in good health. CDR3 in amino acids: CASSSLTSGRRTDTQYF. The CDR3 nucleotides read TGTGCCAGCAGCTCCCTGACTAGCGGGAGGAGGACAGATACGCAGTATTTT.